A selection of T cell receptor beta chains follows, all from one sample in a study of blood T cell repertoires in COVID-19. Only in-frame clones appear in the TCRdb table, and some are missing; sequencing was by immunoSEQ multiplex PCR. The sample holds some 100,000 clones, 85% to 90% seen once. Sequenced: peripheral blood. The receptors originated from a human donor with acute or convalescent COVID-19. The donor label of this sample is uncertain. Both conserved end residues are part of each CDR3.

TRBJ1-4 | 14 | TRBV7-9 | CASSFGTANEKLFF
TRBJ2-7 | 16 | TRBV11-2 | CASSLDPASGGYEQYF
TRBJ1-4 | 15 | TRBV28 | CASSFLGQGFEKLFF
TRBJ2-7 | 11 | TRBV28 | CASSFNYEQYF
TRBJ2-2 | 16 | TRBV6-5 | CASSYGIAVNTGELFF
TRBJ2-1 | 15 | TRBV19 | CASSLTSGDYNEQFF
TRBJ2-1 | 18 | TRBV7-9 | CASSLAVRPPDRDHEQFF
TRBJ2-1 | 15 | TRBV12-5 | CASGLGLAANNEQFF
TRBJ1-5 | 12 | TRBV6-5 | CASDRDNQPQHF
TRBJ1-4 | 18 | TRBV7-6 | CASSLDQGANSDNEKLFF
TRBJ1-5 | 17 | TRBV4-3 | CASSQDATGGFNQPQHF
TRBJ2-1 | 14 | TRBV28 | CASSRTVPYNEQFF
TRBJ2-7 | 13 | TRBV24-1 | CATSDPVGAGQYF
TRBJ1-6 | 15 | TRBV7-8 | CASSPGRGNQSPLHF
TRBJ1-5 | 14 | TRBV28 | CASSTTRFNQPQHF
TRBJ2-1 | 14 | TRBV5-4 | CASSQNSGGNEQFF
TRBJ1-2 | 15 | TRBV6-2/TRBV6-3 | CASSYGWETKPGYTF
TRBJ2-7 | 11 | TRBV20-1 | CSANLGEKQYF
TRBJ1-2 | 14 | TRBV3-1/TRBV3-2 | CASSQLQDNYGYTF
TRBJ2-4 | 14 | TRBV7-2 | CASSPLLAKNIQYF
TRBJ2-1 | 16 | TRBV20-1 | CSASSQIAGGLGEQFF
TRBJ1-1 | 13 | TRBV11-2 | CASSFQEGEAAFF
TRBJ1-5 | 19 | TRBV6-2/TRBV6-3 | CASSPRIGVVDLSNQPQHF
TRBJ1-5 | 15 | TRBV18 | CASSPRDSSNQPQHF
TRBJ2-5 | 15 | TRBV3-1/TRBV3-2 | CASSHWTSGQETQYF
TRBJ1-4 | 13 | TRBV7-9 | CASSSRMNEKLFF
TRBJ1-3 | 13 | TRBV6-5 | CASSTLAGSTVYF
TRBJ1-2 | 14 | TRBV5-4 | CASSLVGGVYGYTF
TRBJ1-6 | 15 | TRBV11-2 | CASSLRGNDNSPLHF
TRBJ1-4 | 14 | TRBV9 | CASSVGGGAEKLFF
TRBJ1-2 | 14 | TRBV6-5 | CASRRDSLHYGYTF
TRBJ2-2 | 14 | TRBV10-3 | CAISDRGFSGELFF
TRBJ1-5 | 14 | TRBV6-2/TRBV6-3 | CASSYSQGTQPQHF
TRBJ1-2 | 13 | TRBV5-1 | CASSFDRNYGYTF
TRBJ1-5 | 12 | TRBV10-3 | CAIGENNQPQHF
TRBJ1-5 | 14 | TRBV19 | CASSPRYSNQPQHF
TRBJ2-3 | 20 | TRBV13 | CASSSPTAERGGFGTDTQYF
TRBJ2-7 | 15 | TRBV30 | CAWSVPSGGSYEQYF
TRBJ2-3 | 14 | TRBV7-9 | CASSLYRGTDTQYF
TRBJ1-2 | 10 | TRBV20-1 | CSASEYGYTF
TRBJ2-3 | 19 | TRBV7-9 | CASSPRVAPEGTSTDTQYF